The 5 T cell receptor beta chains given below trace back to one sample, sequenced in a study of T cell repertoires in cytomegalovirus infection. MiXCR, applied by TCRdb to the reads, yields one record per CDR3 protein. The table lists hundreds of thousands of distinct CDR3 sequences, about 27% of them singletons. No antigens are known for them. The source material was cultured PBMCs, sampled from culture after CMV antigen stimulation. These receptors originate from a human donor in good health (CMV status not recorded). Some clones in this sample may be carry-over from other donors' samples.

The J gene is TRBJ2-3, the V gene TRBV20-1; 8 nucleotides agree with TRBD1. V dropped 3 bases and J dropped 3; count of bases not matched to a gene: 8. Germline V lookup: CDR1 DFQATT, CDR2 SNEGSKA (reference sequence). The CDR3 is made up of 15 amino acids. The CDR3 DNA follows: TGCAGTGCTAGGGCGACAGGGGTAGTAACAGATACGCAGTATTTT. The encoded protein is CSARATGVVTDTQYF.

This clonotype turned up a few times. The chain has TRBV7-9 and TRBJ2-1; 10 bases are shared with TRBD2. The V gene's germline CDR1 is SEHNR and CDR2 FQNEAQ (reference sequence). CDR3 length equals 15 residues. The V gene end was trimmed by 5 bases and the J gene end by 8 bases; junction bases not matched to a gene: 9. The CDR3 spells CASSSGRARVDEQFF. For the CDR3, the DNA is TGTGCCAGCAGCAGCGGGAGGGCCAGGGTGGATGAGCAGTTCTTC.

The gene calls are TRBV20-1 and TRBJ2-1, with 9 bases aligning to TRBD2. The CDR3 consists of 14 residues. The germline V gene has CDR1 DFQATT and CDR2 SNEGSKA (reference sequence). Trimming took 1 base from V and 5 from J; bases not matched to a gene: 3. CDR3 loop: CSARVAGVHNEQFF. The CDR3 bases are TGCAGTGCTAGAGTAGCGGGGGTTCACAATGAGCAGTTCTTC.

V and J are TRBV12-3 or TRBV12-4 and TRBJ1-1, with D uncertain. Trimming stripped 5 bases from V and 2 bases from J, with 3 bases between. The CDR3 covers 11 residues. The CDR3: CASSINTEAFF. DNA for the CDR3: TGTGCCAGCAGTATAAACACTGAAGCTTTCTTT.

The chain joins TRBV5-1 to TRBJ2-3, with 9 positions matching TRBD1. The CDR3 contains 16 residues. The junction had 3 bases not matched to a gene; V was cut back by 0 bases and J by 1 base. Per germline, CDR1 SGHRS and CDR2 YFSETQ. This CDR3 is CASSLAGQGRTDTQYF. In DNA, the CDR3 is TGCGCCAGCAGCTTGGCCGGACAGGGGCGCACAGATACGCAGTATTTT.